The 31 T cell receptor beta chains reported below all come from one sample, sequenced in a study of CD8 T cells in Susac syndrome (dated by TCRdb to about 2019). The method behind the library was the immunoSEQ multiplex PCR assay. RNA was extracted with the RNeasy kit and roughly 0.5 to 1 ug was reverse transcribed using random hexamers. TCRdb reworked the public reads: Q25 trimming with fastp, MiXCR clone assembly, productive beta chains retained. For every CDR3 protein sequence, its rows merge into one entry that carries the most common genes and DNA. Recorded for this sample are under 200,000 distinct CDR3 sequences; roughly nine tenths of them occurred a single time. Of the sample, 0.075% to 0.095% is held by the ten largest clones. Sequencing was carried out using CD4+ T cells from PBMCs. The receptors were sampled from a human donor with Susac syndrome.

This chain links TRBV28 with TRBJ1-2; D remains ambiguous. The CDR3 runs to 13 residues. V was pared by 6 bases and J by 6 bases, with 14 bases between. Germline V CDR1 and CDR2: MDHEN, SYDVKM. This CDR3 is CASSNIATDGYTF. The CDR3 DNA sequence: TGTGCCAGCAGCAATATCGCCACCGATGGCTACACCTTC.

The V gene is TRBV12-3 or TRBV12-4, the J gene TRBJ1-5; weak D call: TRBD1 (6 bases). V lost 5 bases to trimming and J lost 2 bases, with 10 bases between them. The CDR3 totals 14 residues. The CDR3 spells CASSPTGGNQPQHF. The DNA for the CDR3 is TGTGCCAGCAGTCCGACAGGAGGCAATCAGCCCCAGCATTTT.

This clonotype occurred once. This chain connects TRBV27 to TRBJ1-4; D call uncertain. The CDR3 runs 15 residues. The germline gives CDR1 MNHEY, CDR2 SMNVEV (reference sequence). The V end was cut by 6 bases, the J end by 0 bases, with 11 bases between. The CDR3 region is CASSPIPSTNEKLFF. The CDR3 DNA reads TGTGCCAGCAGCCCCATACCCTCAACTAATGAAAAACTGTTTTTT.

CDR3 amino acids: CASSQEAFEEKLFF. The CDR3 DNA follows: TGTGCCAGCAGCCAAGAGGCCTTTGAAGAAAAACTGTTTTTT. The chain combines TRBV14 with TRBJ1-4; D is ambiguous. Trimming cost V 0 bases and J 8 bases, with 10 bases left between them. This CDR3 is built from 14 residues. Germline-derived CDR1 and CDR2 are SGHDN and FVKESK.

The chain links TRBV5-1 to TRBJ2-5, with a weak D call TRBD2 (5 bases). CDR1 and CDR2 from the germline V gene are SGHRS and YFSETQ. CDR3 length: 15 amino acids. The ends were cut back, 3 bases at V and 3 bases at J, with 15 bases in the middle. The CDR3 bases are TGCGCCAGCAGCTCGTCGGATCCGAGGGAAGAGACCCAGTACTTC. It specifies CASSSSDPREETQYF.

In this sample, this clonotype turned up once. The chain recombines TRBV19 with TRBJ2-7; 7 bases agree with TRBD2. Losses at the gene ends were 10 bases for V and 6 bases for J; bases not matched to a gene: 21. The CDR3 runs to 16 residues. The germline V gene encodes CDR1 LNHDA and CDR2 SQIVND (reference sequence). The CDR3 DNA reads as TGTGCCACTAGAGCGCTACCATCGACTAGCTTCTCCGAGCAGTACTTC. As protein: CATRALPSTSFSEQYF.

This chain links TRBV18 with TRBJ2-3; D might be TRBD2 (5 bases). The V end was cut by 0 bases, the J end by 7 bases, with 17 bases between. The CDR3 is 16 amino acids. Germline V CDR1 and CDR2: KGHSH, LQKENI. CDR3 DNA: TGTGCCAGCTCACCACCAGCTGGTACGGGGATAAATACGCAGTATTTT. Protein sequence: CASSPPAGTGINTQYF.

The chain is built from TRBV30 and TRBJ1-4; D possibly corresponds to TRBD1 (6 bases). The V end was cut by 5 bases, the J end by 4 bases, with 8 bases between. Germline V CDR1 and CDR2: GTSNPN, SVGIG (reference sequence). This CDR3 is 12 amino acids long. CDR3 residues: CAWGQSNEKLFF. The DNA for the CDR3 is TGTGCCTGGGGACAGAGTAATGAAAAACTGTTTTTT.

V usage is TRBV3-1 and J usage is TRBJ2-7; 9 positions agree with TRBD2. Trimming removed 7 bases from V and 0 bases from J; junction bases left unmatched: 4. Germline CDR1 and CDR2: LGHDT and YNNKEL (reference sequence). CDR3 size: 14 residues. As DNA, the CDR3 is TGTGCCAGCACTAGCGGGACCCTCTCCTACGAGCAGTACTTC. This translates into CASTSGTLSYEQYF.

The chain couples TRBV28 to TRBJ1-5, with D maybe TRBD1 (5 bases). V gave up 7 bases and J gave up 7 bases, with 17 bases separating them. CDR3 length equals 14 residues. CDR1 and CDR2 from the germline V gene are MDHEN and SYDVKM. Here the CDR3 DNA reads TGTGCCAGCACGATACCGGTTGGGGGACAGCCCCAGCATTTT. Translation gives CASTIPVGGQPQHF.

The chain uses TRBV12-3 or TRBV12-4 and TRBJ2-3; D is perhaps TRBD2 (5 bases). This CDR3 contains 13 residues. Between the trimmed V and J ends, which lost 8 bases and 6 bases, there was a span of 15 bases. CDR3 residues: CASSRVERDTQYF. DNA of the CDR3: TGTGCCAGCTCTCGGGTGGAGCGGGATACGCAGTATTTT.

The genes are TRBV2 and TRBJ2-5; D gene uncertain. V lost 2 bases, J lost 4 bases, and 17 bases lay in between. The CDR3 has 16 residues. CDR1 is SNHLY and CDR2 is FYNNEI in the germline V gene. The CDR3 DNA reads as TGTGCCAGCAGTGAAATAAGGCTAGTGGTTGGAGAGACCCAGTACTTC. Protein product: CASSEIRLVVGETQYF.

This clonotype was detected only a few times. This chain uses TRBV18 with TRBJ1-2, with 8 bases matching TRBD1. CDR3 length: 13 residues. J lost 2 bases, V lost 6 bases, and 2 bases had no gene match. Germline loops: CDR1 KGHSH, CDR2 LQKENI. The CDR3 reads CASSRTGNYGYTF. In DNA form, the CDR3 reads TGTGCCAGCTCCCGGACAGGGAACTATGGCTACACCTTC. The entire variable domain, with the rest obtained from reference TRBV18 and TRBJ1-2, is as follows: NAGVMQNPRHLVRRRGQEARLRCSPMKGHSHVYWYRQLPEEGLKFMVYLQKENIIDESGMPKERFSAEFPKEGPSILRIQQVVRGDSAAYFCASSRTGNYGYTFGSGTRLTVV.

The chain carries TRBV24-1 and TRBJ2-3; D is possibly TRBD1 (6 bases). The germline gives CDR1 KGHDR, CDR2 SFDVKD. V lost 5 bases, J lost 4 bases, and 9 bases lay in between. This CDR3 region has 13 residues. The CDR3 DNA is TGTGCCACCAGTGCCAGGGGAGCAGATACGCAGTATTTT. The encoded protein is CATSARGADTQYF.

The chain is built from TRBV6-1 and TRBJ2-6; D possibly corresponds to TRBD2 (5 bases). The V end lost 8 bases, the J end lost 0 bases, and 20 bases lay between the germline ends. The length of the CDR3 is 18 residues. Germline values: CDR1 MNHNS, CDR2 SASEGT. The CDR3 spells CASPAGPGSYSGANVLTF. For the CDR3, the DNA is TGTGCCAGCCCCGCGGGTCCGGGGTCCTACTCTGGGGCCAACGTCCTGACTTTC.

This clonotype was recorded once. The gene calls are TRBV20-1 and TRBJ2-1; TRBD1 matches 9 bases. This CDR3 is built from 17 residues. Trimming at V came to 4 bases and at J to 4 bases, leaving 14 bases not matched to a gene. CDR1 and CDR2 from the germline V gene are DFQATT and SNEGSKA (reference sequence). CDR3 nucleotide sequence: TGCAGTGCTACCCTCCCAGGGGGGACAGGGCAATACAATGAGCAGTTCTTC. It codes for CSATLPGGTGQYNEQFF.

This chain connects TRBV27 to TRBJ2-2; D is unclear. V lost 7 bases to trimming and J lost 2 bases, with 8 bases between them. The CDR3 has 13 residues. Germline V gene data show CDR1 as MNHEY and CDR2 as SMNVEV (reference sequence). The CDR3: CASKVPNTGELFF. The CDR3 region has the DNA TGTGCCAGCAAAGTCCCAAACACCGGGGAGCTGTTTTTT.

V and J are TRBV24-1 and TRBJ1-5, with unresolved D. The V end was cut by 3 bases, the J end by 3 bases, with 17 bases between. This CDR3 comprises 17 residues. Germline lookup yields CDR1 KGHDR and CDR2 SFDVKD. The CDR3 loop reads CATSDLDRAGINQPQHF. The CDR3 region has the DNA TGTGCCACCAGTGATCTAGACCGGGCCGGTATCAATCAGCCCCAGCATTTT.

The chain couples TRBV5-1 to TRBJ2-3, with TRBD2 identical over 9 bases. From germline, CDR1 is SGHRS and CDR2 YFSETQ. Losses at the gene ends were 0 bases for V and 5 bases for J; bases not matched to a gene: 10. This CDR3 comprises 17 residues. The CDR3 sequence: CASSLAVASGTVDTQYF. The CDR3 region has the DNA TGCGCCAGCAGCTTGGCCGTGGCTAGCGGGACGGTAGATACGCAGTATTTT.

The rearrangement joins TRBV2 to TRBJ1-1; D uncertain. The CDR3 covers 14 residues. Germline CDR1 is SNHLY and CDR2 is FYNNEI. V lost 4 bases, J lost 3 bases, and 12 bases lay in between. The CDR3 coding sequence is TGTGCCAGCAGTGGGTTGGTCACTCACACTGAAGCTTTCTTT. Amino acids: CASSGLVTHTEAFF.

This clonotype was recorded only once. The rearrangement links TRBV6-1 to TRBJ2-1, with 14 bases aligning to TRBD2. CDR1 is MNHNS and CDR2 is SASEGT in the germline V gene. The trim removed 11 bases at V and 12 bases at J, leaving 12 bases unmatched. The CDR3 spans 14 residues. The chain's CDR3 is CASTAGLAGGRQFF. CDR3 DNA sequence: TGTGCCTCAACGGCAGGACTAGCGGGGGGTAGGCAGTTCTTC.

This clonotype was seen just once. The junction departs from the called germline gene at one end, perhaps through a read error. The chain joins TRBV7-3 to TRBJ2-6, with 14 positions matching TRBD2. Germline CDR1 SGHTA, CDR2 FQGTGA. The CDR3 sequence is 19 residues long. CDR3 nucleotide sequence: TGTGCCAGCAGCTTCCCTGGACTAGCGGGGGGTGCTGGGGCCAACGCCCTGACTTTC. It codes for CASSFPGLAGGAGANALTF.

V gene TRBV20-1 combines with J gene TRBJ2-5; the D is unclear. V shed 0 bases and J shed 1 base, with 9 bases lying between them. Germline CDR1 is DFQATT and CDR2 is SNEGSKA (reference sequence). The CDR3 is made up of 14 amino acids. CDR3 region: CSARDLLGQETQYF. The CDR3 DNA follows: TGCAGTGCTAGAGATTTGTTAGGCCAAGAGACCCAGTACTTC.

The rearrangement joins TRBV28 to TRBJ2-4; 10 bases align to TRBD1. The germline gives CDR1 MDHEN, CDR2 SYDVKM. With 6 bases clipped from V and 5 bases from J, the junction kept 4 bases outside the gene matches. The CDR3 loop spans 14 amino acids. CDR3 in amino acids: CASRRTGGQNIQYF. CDR3 sequence (DNA): TGTGCCAGCAGAAGGACAGGGGGTCAAAACATTCAGTACTTC.

The rearrangement joins TRBV7-3 to TRBJ2-1, with 13 bases fitting TRBD2. This CDR3 contains 20 residues. V lost 5 bases, J lost 6 bases, and 19 bases stayed unmatched. Germline values: CDR1 SGHTA, CDR2 FQGTGA. The CDR3 sequence is CASSPQWTSGGFLLPNEQFF. The CDR3 DNA follows: TGTGCCAGCAGCCCGCAATGGACTAGCGGGGGATTTCTCCTACCCAATGAGCAGTTCTTC.

V usage is TRBV12-3 or TRBV12-4 and J usage is TRBJ2-7, with 9 positions matching TRBD1. Losses at the gene ends were 5 bases for V and 4 bases for J; bases not matched to a gene: 12. The CDR3 runs 16 residues. The CDR3 nucleotides are TGTGCCAGCAGTCCACACCGGGACAGGGAACTATACGAGCAGTACTTC. Amino acid sequence: CASSPHRDRELYEQYF.

The V call is TRBV12-3 or TRBV12-4, the J call TRBJ1-1; D is unclear. The CDR3 extends over 13 amino acids. The V and J ends lost 8 bases and 8 bases respectively, with 18 bases between them. The CDR3 sequence: CASVGPGKNEAFF. Written as DNA, the CDR3 is TGTGCCAGCGTTGGACCGGGGAAGAACGAAGCTTTCTTT.

This clonotype was found once. V is TRBV28 and J is TRBJ1-2; 7 nucleotides line up with TRBD1. Germline trimming cut 10 bases from V and 0 bases from J; bases unmatched to any gene: 11. The CDR3 sequence is 15 residues long. Germline CDR1 is MDHEN and CDR2 is SYDVKM. CDR3 in DNA: TGTGCCATCCAGGGGGGGACTGAAGCTAACTATGGCTACACCTTC. Amino acids: CAIQGGTEANYGYTF.

The J gene is TRBJ2-4, the V gene TRBV7-2; D is perhaps TRBD2 (5 bases). Trimming cost V 1 base and J 5 bases, with 18 bases left between them. Germline V lookup: CDR1 SGHTA, CDR2 FQGNSA. The CDR3 is 17 residues long. CDR3 protein: CASSLGPGPLRENIQYF. The CDR3 DNA follows: TGTGCCAGCAGCTTAGGGCCCGGACCGTTGAGGGAAAACATTCAGTACTTC.

This clonotype was counted a single time. The gene calls are TRBV30 and TRBJ1-1; D ambiguous. V lost 4 bases and J lost 5, with 8 bases in between. Germline assignment: CDR1 GTSNPN and CDR2 SVGIG (reference sequence). CDR3 length: 11 amino acids. The CDR3 DNA follows: TGTGCCTGGAAATCCGGAACTGAAGCTTTCTTT. It encodes CAWKSGTEAFF.

The chain recombines TRBV5-1 with TRBJ2-5; either TRBD1 or TRBD2 may fit D (7 bases each). V was shortened by 4 bases and J by 5 bases, with 21 bases between the two germline ends. The V gene's germline CDR1 is SGHRS and CDR2 YFSETQ. The CDR3 runs 16 residues. This chain's CDR3 is CASSLDREGEVETQYF. The CDR3, as DNA: TGCGCCAGCAGCCTCGACAGGGAGGGGGAGGTTGAGACCCAGTACTTC.